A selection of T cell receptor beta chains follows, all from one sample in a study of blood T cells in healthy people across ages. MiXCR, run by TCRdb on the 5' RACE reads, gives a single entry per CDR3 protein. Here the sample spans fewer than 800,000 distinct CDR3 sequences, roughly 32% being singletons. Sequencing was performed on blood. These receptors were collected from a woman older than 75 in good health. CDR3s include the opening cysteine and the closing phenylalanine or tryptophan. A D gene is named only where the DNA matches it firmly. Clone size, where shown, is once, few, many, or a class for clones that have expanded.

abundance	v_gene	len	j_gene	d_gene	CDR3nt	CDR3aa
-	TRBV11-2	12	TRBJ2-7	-	TGTGCCAGCAGCTCACCGACCTACGAGCAGTACTTC	CASSSPTYEQYF
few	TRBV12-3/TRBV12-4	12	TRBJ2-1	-	TGTGCCAGCAGGCTAGTGGGGAATGAGCAGTTCTTC	CASRLVGNEQFF
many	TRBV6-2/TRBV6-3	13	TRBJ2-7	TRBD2	TGTGCCAGCAAGCTAGCGGGGGGTGGCGAGCAGTACTTC	CASKLAGGGEQYF
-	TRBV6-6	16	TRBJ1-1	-	TGTGCCAGCAGTTACTCGAGGGGGTTAGTTGACACTGAAGCTTTCTTT	CASSYSRGLVDTEAFF
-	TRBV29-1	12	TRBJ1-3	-	TGCAGCGTTGAAGATGGGGCCAACACCATATATTTT	CSVEDGANTIYF
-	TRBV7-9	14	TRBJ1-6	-	TGTGCCAGCAGCTTCGGACAGAATAATTCACCCCTCCACTTT	CASSFGQNNSPLHF
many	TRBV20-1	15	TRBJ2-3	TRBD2	TGCAGTGCTAGACAGGAGGGACTAGCGGGGGTAATTCGGTATTTT	CSARQEGLAGVIRYF
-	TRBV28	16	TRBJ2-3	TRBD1	TGTGCCAGCAGTTTGGTGGACAGGACTAGCACAGATACGCAGTATTTT	CASSLVDRTSTDTQYF
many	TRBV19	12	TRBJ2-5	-	TGTGCCAGTAGGGCGGAGGGAGAGACCCAGTACTTC	CASRAEGETQYF
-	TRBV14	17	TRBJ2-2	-	TGTGCCAGCAGCCCCGTATCGGGACGGGAAAGATCCGGGGAGCTGTTTTTT	CASSPVSGRERSGELFF
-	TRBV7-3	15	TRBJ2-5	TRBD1	TGTGCCGGCAGCTTATGGGCAGGGGGCGCGGAGACCCAGTACTTC	CAGSLWAGGAETQYF
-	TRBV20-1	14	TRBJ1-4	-	TGCAGTGCTAGACACTGGGACACCAATGAAAAACTGTTTTTT	CSARHWDTNEKLFF
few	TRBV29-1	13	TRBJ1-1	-	TGCAGCGTTGAAGCCGACAGGCCCTATGAAGCTTTCTTT	CSVEADRPYEAFF
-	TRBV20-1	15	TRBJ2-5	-	TGCAGTGCTAGAGGACCGGGTCCCGGCCAAGAGACCCAGTACTTC	CSARGPGPGQETQYF
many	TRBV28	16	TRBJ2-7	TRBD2	TGTGCCAGCAGTTTATTGGGCCAGGGCGGGGGATACGAGCAGTACTTC	CASSLLGQGGGYEQYF
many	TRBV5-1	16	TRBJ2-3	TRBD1	TGCGCCAGCAGCCCGGGACAGGGGTGGGGCACAGATACGCAGTATTTT	CASSPGQGWGTDTQYF
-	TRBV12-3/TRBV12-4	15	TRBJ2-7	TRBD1	TGTGCCAGCAGTTTAGGGACAGGGATATTGTACGAGCAGTACTTC	CASSLGTGILYEQYF
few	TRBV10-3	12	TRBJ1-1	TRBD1	TGTGCCACTGAGGGGGCGGCGACTGAAGCTTTCTTT	CATEGAATEAFF
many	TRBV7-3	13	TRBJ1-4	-	TGTGCCAGCAGCTTAATAGCAGGGGAGAAACTGTTTTTT	CASSLIAGEKLFF
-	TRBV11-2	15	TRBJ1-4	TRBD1	TGTGCCAGCAGCGTCCGGACAGGGGCTAATGAAAAACTGTTTTTT	CASSVRTGANEKLFF
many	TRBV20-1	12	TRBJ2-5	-	TGCAGCCCGGGACCGCACCAAGAGACCCAGTACTTC	CSPGPHQETQYF
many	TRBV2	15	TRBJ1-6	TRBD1	TGTGCCAGCAGCCATACAGGGGGAGGAAATTCACCCCTCCACTTT	CASSHTGGGNSPLHF
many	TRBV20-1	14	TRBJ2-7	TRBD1	TGCAGTGCTAGGGGGGGACAGGGTCTTCTCGAGCAGTACTTC	CSARGGQGLLEQYF
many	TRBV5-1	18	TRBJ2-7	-	TGCGCCAGCAGCTTGGCCATGTCGGGGCAGGCCGTTTCCTACGAGCAGTACTTC	CASSLAMSGQAVSYEQYF
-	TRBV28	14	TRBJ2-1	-	TGTGCCAGCAGTGATTCACAGAGCACTAATGAGCAGTTCTTC	CASSDSQSTNEQFF
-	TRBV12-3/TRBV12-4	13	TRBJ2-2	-	TGTGCCAGCAGTTTTGACAACACCGGGGAGCTGTTTTTT	CASSFDNTGELFF
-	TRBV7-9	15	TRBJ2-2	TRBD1	TGTGCCAGCAGCCCAGTCGGGACAGGGACCGGGGAGCTGTTTTTT	CASSPVGTGTGELFF
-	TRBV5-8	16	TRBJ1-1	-	TGTGCCAGCAGCTCAGAAGACCGGGACCCAAACACTGAAGCTTTCTTT	CASSSEDRDPNTEAFF
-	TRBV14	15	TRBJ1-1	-	TGTGCCAGCAGCCAAGTAAGGGCCAGGGACACTGAAGCTTTCTTT	CASSQVRARDTEAFF
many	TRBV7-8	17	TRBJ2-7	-	TGTGCCAGCAGCTTGTTCTGGACGCGTGGCACCTCGTACGAGCAGTACTTC	CASSLFWTRGTSYEQYF
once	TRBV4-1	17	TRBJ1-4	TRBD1	TGCGCCAGCAGCCAAGGAGACCCCGGGACAGGTTCGGAAAAACTGTTTTTT	CASSQGDPGTGSEKLFF
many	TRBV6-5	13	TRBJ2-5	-	TGTGCCACCGGGGGTTTGGTTGGAGAGACCCAGTACTTC	CATGGLVGETQYF
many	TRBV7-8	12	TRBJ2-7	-	TGTGCCAGCAGCCCCGACAATTCCGAGCAGTACTTC	CASSPDNSEQYF
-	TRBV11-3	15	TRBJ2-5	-	TGTGCCAGCAGCTTTGGACAGACCACTGGGGAGACCCAGTACTTC	CASSFGQTTGETQYF
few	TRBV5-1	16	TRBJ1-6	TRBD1	TGCGCCAGCAGCCCAAGACAGGGGGCGAATAATTCACCCCTCCACTTT	CASSPRQGANNSPLHF
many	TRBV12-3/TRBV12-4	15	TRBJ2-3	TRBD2	TGTGCCAGCGTACTAGCGGGGGGACTACCAGATACGCAGTATTTT	CASVLAGGLPDTQYF
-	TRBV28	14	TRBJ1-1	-	TGTGCCAGCAGTTTCGGGCAGGGAGGGCGTACGGCTTTCTTT	CASSFGQGGRTAFF
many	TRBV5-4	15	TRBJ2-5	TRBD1	TGTGCCAGCAGCCCTGGACAGGGGTTCCAAGAGACCCAGTACTTC	CASSPGQGFQETQYF
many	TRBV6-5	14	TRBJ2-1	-	TGTGCCAGCAGTTCGTGGACGGGGAGCAATGAGCAGTTCTTC	CASSSWTGSNEQFF
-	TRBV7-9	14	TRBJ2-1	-	TGTGCCAGCAGCTTATACATAGGGTACAATGAGCAGTTCTTC	CASSLYIGYNEQFF
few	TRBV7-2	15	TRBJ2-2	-	TGTGCCAGCAGCTTAGACCGGCAGCCGGCCGGGGAGCTGTTTTTT	CASSLDRQPAGELFF
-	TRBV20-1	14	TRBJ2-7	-	TGCAGTGCTACACACAAAGGGGAGTTTTACGAGCAGTACTTC	CSATHKGEFYEQYF
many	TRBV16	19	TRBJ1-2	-	TGTGCCAGCAGCCACTACCACAGGACCCCAGGGCGGGGATTCTATGGCTACACCTTC	CASSHYHRTPGRGFYGYTF
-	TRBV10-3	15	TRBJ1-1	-	TGTGCCATCAGGGCGTCCGGGGCGGAAAACACTGAAGCTTTCTTT	CAIRASGAENTEAFF
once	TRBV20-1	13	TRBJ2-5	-	TGCAGTGCACTGACCTCGATGTCAGAGACCCAGTACTTC	CSALTSMSETQYF
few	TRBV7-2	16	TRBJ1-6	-	TGTGCCAGCAGCTACCTATCCAGGGAAAGGCGGTCACCCCTCCACTTT	CASSYLSRERRSPLHF
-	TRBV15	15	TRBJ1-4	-	TGTGCCACCAGCAGAGGGGGGACGGTTAATGAAAAACTGTTTTTT	CATSRGGTVNEKLFF
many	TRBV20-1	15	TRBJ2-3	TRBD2	TGCAGTGCTAGAGAAGGGACTACGGGCACAGATACGCAGTATTTT	CSAREGTTGTDTQYF
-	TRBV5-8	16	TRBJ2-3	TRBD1	TGTGCCAGCAGCCCGTGGGGACAGGGTGTCACAGATACGCAGTATTTT	CASSPWGQGVTDTQYF
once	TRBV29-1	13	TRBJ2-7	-	TGCAGCGTTCCCTCACAGGGTGGCTACGAGCAGTACTTC	CSVPSQGGYEQYF
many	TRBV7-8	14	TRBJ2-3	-	TGTGCCAGCAGCTTCCGGGACAATACAGATACGCAGTATTTT	CASSFRDNTDTQYF
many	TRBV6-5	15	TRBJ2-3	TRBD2	TGTGCCAGCAGTTACTCAGCGGGGAAAACAGATACGCAGTATTTT	CASSYSAGKTDTQYF
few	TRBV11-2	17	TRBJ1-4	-	TGTGCCAGCAGCTTAGATGGCACCGAGGGGTATAGTGAAAAACTGTTTTTT	CASSLDGTEGYSEKLFF